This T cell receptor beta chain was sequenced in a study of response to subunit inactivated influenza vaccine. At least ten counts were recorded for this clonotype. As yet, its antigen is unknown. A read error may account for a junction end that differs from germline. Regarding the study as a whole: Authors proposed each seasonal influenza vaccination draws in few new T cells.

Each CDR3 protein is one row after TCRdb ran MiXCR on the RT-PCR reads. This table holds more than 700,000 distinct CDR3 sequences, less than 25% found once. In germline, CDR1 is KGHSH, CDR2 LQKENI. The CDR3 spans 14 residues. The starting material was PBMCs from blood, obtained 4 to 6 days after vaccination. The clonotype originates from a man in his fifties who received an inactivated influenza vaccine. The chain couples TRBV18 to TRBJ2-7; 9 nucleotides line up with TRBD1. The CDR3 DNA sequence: TGTGCCAGCTCGCCACAGGGGGCTGCCTACGAGCAGTACTTC. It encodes CASSPQGAAYEQYF.